The next 7 T cell receptor beta chains were all read from a single sample in a study of blood T cell repertoires in COVID-19. Method: immunoSEQ multiplex PCR; TCRdb's copy keeps in-frame clones and lacks some. This sample has 95,000 to 150,000 clones, with about three quarters found just once. Sequences were obtained from peripheral blood. The receptors come from a human donor with acute or convalescent COVID-19. The donor label of this sample is uncertain.

The rearrangement uses TRBV12-3 or TRBV12-4 and TRBJ1-1; D possibly corresponds to TRBD1 (6 bases). V was trimmed by 7 bases and J by 5 bases, leaving 11 bases between them. The CDR3 has 12 residues. The CDR3 DNA reads TGTGCCAGCAAACAGGGATTAACTGAAGCTTTCTTT. This encodes CASKQGLTEAFF.

This clone was counted a few times. V and J are TRBV6-1 and TRBJ1-1; D possibly corresponds to TRBD1 (6 bases). The V end lost 2 bases, the J end lost 1 base, and 17 bases lay between the germline ends. CDR3 size: 17 residues. Germline-derived CDR1 and CDR2 are MNHNS and SASEGT. The CDR3: CASSEFSAGGWNTEAFF. The CDR3 DNA reads TGTGCCAGCAGTGAATTTTCGGCGGGGGGCTGGAACACTGAAGCTTTCTTT.

This chain connects TRBV7-8 to TRBJ1-1; no firm D call. This CDR3 has 14 amino acids. Germline-derived CDR1 and CDR2 are SGHVS and FQNEAQ. The V and J ends lost 5 bases and 6 bases respectively, with 16 bases between them. CDR3 DNA sequence: TGTGCCAGCAGCACCCGACACGGCGTGGCTGAAGCTTTCTTT. It is translated as CASSTRHGVAEAFF.

The chain carries TRBV19 and TRBJ1-2; D is ambiguous. The V end was cut by 5 bases, the J end by 4 bases, with 5 bases between. The germline CDR1 and CDR2 sequences are LNHDA and SQIVND (reference sequence). The CDR3 runs to 11 residues. The CDR3, as DNA: TGTGCCAGTAGTCGGGGCTATGGCTACACCTTC. It translates to CASSRGYGYTF. The full variable domain, with the rest looked up from reference TRBV19 and TRBJ1-2, is DGGITQSPKYLFRKEGQNVTLSCEQNLNHDAMYWYRQDPGQGLRLIYYSQIVNDFQKGDIAEGYSVSREKKESFPLTVTSAQKNPTAFYLCASSRGYGYTFGSGTRLTVV.

This sequence joins TRBV14 and TRBJ1-2, with 8 bases aligning to TRBD1. Looked up from germline, CDR1 is SGHDN and CDR2 is FVKESK. The length of the CDR3 is 15 residues. V lost 2 bases to trimming and J lost 5 bases; unmatched junction nucleotides: 7. The CDR3: CASSQPGTGPYGYTF. The CDR3 nucleotides read TGTGCCAGCAGCCAACCCGGGACAGGACCTTATGGCTACACCTTC.

This chain connects TRBV7-6 to TRBJ1-1, with D possibly being TRBD1 (6 bases). The V gene's germline CDR1 is SGHVS and CDR2 FNYEAQ. CDR3 length: 14 residues. V was pared by 5 bases and J by 1 base, with 11 bases between. The CDR3 sequence is CASSPLGGNTEAFF. CDR3 nucleotides: TGTGCCAGCAGCCCCCTAGGGGGGAACACTGAAGCTTTCTTT. The full variable domain, its missing parts supplied by reference TRBV7-6 and TRBJ1-1, is GAGVSQSPRYKVTKRGQDVALRCDPISGHVSLYWYRQALGQGPEFLTYFNYEAQQDKSGLPNDRFSAERPEGSISTLTIQRTEQRDSAMYRCASSPLGGNTEAFFGQGTRLTVV.

This clone was seen ten or more times. The gene calls are TRBV2 and TRBJ2-3; 8 positions agree with TRBD2. CDR3 size: 17 residues. The V and J ends lost 6 bases and 6 bases, in that order; junction bases with no gene match: 17. In germline, CDR1 is SNHLY, CDR2 FYNNEI. CDR3 sequence: CASSVDQPSGPRDTQYF. CDR3 coding DNA: TGTGCCAGCAGCGTCGACCAGCCTAGCGGGCCTCGGGATACGCAGTATTTT.